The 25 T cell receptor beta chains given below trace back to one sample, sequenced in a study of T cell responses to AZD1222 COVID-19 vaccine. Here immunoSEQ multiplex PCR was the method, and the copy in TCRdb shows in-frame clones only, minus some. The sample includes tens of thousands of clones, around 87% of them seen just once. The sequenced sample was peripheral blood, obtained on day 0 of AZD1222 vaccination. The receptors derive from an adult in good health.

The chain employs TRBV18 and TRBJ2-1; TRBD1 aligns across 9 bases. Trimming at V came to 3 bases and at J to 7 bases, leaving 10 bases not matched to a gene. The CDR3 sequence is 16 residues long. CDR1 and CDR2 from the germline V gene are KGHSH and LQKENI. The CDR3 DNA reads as TGTGCCAGCTCACCTCCACCGGGACAGGGAATAAATGAGCAGTTCTTC. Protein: CASSPPPGQGINEQFF.

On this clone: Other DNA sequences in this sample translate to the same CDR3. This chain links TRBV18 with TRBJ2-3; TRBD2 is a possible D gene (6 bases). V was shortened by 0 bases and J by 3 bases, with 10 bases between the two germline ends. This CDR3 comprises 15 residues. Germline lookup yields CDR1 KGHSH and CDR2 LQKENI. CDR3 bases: TGTGCCAGCTCACCACCGGGACTGTCAACAGATACGCAGTATTTT. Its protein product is CASSPPGLSTDTQYF.

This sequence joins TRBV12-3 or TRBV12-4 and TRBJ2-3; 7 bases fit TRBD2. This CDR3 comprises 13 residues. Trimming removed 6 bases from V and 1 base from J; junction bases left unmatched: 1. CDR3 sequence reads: CASRAGGTDTQYF. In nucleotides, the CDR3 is TGTGCCAGCAGGGCGGGGGGCACAGATACGCAGTATTTT.

The CDR3 sequence: CASSPPLGFSSQPQHF. CDR3 coding DNA: TGTGCCAGCTCACCACCTTTGGGGTTTTCGAGCCAGCCCCAGCATTTT. This chain links TRBV18 with TRBJ1-5, with D hard to call. The CDR3 covers 16 residues. Between the trimmed V and J ends, which lost 0 bases and 7 bases, there was a span of 16 bases. Germline CDR1 and CDR2: KGHSH and LQKENI.

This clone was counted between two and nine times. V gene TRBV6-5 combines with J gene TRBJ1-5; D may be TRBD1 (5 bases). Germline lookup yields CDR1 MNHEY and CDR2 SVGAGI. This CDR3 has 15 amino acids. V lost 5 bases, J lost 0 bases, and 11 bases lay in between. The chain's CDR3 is CASSRDGFSNQPQHF. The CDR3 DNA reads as TGTGCCAGCAGTCGGGACGGATTTAGCAATCAGCCCCAGCATTTT.

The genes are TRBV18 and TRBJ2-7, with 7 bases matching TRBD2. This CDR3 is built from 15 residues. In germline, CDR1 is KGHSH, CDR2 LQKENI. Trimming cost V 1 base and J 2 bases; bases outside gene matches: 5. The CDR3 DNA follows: TGTGCCAGCTCACCACGAACGGGGGGTACCTACGAGCAGTACTTC. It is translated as CASSPRTGGTYEQYF.

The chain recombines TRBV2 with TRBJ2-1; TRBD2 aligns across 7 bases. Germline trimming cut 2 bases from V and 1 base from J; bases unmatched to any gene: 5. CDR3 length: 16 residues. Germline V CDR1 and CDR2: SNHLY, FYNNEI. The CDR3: CASSELLAVSYNEQFF. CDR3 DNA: TGTGCCAGCAGTGAATTGCTAGCGGTTTCCTACAATGAGCAGTTCTTC.

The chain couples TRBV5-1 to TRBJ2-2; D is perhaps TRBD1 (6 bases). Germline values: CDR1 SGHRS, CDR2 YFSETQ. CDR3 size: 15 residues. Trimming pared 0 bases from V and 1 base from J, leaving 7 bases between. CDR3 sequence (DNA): TGCGCCAGCAGCTTGGGACAGGTGAACACCGGGGAGCTGTTTTTT. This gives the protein CASSLGQVNTGELFF.

The CDR3 region is CASRLGVGEQYF. For the CDR3, the DNA is TGTGCCAGCCGCCTAGGGGTGGGAGAGCAGTACTTC. The J gene is TRBJ2-7, the V gene TRBV3-1 (or the pseudogene TRBV3-2); possibly TRBD1 for D (5 bases). The CDR3 runs to 12 residues. The ends were cut back, 8 bases at V and 7 bases at J, with 15 bases in the middle. Germline V lookup: CDR1 LGHDT, CDR2 YNNKEL (reference sequence).

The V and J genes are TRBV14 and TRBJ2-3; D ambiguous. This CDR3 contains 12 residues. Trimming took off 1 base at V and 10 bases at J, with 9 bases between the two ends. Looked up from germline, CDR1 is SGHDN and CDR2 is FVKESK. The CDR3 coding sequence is TGTGCCAGCAGCCAAGTCCCGTGGGCGCAGTATTTT. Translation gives CASSQVPWAQYF.

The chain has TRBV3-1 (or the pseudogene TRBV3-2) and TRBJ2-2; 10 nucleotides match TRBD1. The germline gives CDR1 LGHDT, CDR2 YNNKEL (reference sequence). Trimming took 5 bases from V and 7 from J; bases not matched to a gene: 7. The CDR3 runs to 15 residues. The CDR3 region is CASSFLGTGDGELFF. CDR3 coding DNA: TGTGCCAGCAGCTTTCTCGGGACAGGGGACGGGGAGCTGTTTTTT.

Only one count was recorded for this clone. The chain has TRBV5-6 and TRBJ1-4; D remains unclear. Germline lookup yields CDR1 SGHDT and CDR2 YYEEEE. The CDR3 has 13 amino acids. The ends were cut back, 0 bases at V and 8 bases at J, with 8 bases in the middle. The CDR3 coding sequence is TGTGCCAGCAGCTTGGGGTCGGACGAAAAACTGTTTTTT. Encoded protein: CASSLGSDEKLFF.

CDR3 sequence (DNA): TGTGCCAGCAGCCCGACAGACTCGAACACCGGGGAGCTGTTTTTT. Translated: CASSPTDSNTGELFF. V gene TRBV6-5 combines with J gene TRBJ2-2; a possible D gene is TRBD1 (5 bases). The V end lost 6 bases, the J end lost 0 bases, and 11 bases lay between the germline ends. From germline, CDR1 is MNHEY and CDR2 SVGAGI. The length of the CDR3 is 15 residues.

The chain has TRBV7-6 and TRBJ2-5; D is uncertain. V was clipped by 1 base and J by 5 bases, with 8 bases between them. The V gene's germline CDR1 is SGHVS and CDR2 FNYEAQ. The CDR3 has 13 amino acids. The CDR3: CASSLVLVETQYF. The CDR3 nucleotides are TGTGCCAGCAGCTTAGTTCTGGTGGAGACCCAGTACTTC.

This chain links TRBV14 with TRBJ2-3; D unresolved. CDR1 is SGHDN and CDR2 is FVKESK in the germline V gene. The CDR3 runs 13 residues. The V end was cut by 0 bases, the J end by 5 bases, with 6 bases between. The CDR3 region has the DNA TGTGCCAGCAGCCAAGATAACGGAGATACGCAGTATTTT. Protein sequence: CASSQDNGDTQYF.

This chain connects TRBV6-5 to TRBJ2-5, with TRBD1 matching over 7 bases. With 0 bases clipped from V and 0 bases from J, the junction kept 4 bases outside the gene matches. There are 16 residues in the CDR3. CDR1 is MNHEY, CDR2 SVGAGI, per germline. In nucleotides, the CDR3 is TGTGCCAGCAGTTACTCGAAGGGGGCGTACCAAGAGACCCAGTACTTC. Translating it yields CASSYSKGAYQETQYF.

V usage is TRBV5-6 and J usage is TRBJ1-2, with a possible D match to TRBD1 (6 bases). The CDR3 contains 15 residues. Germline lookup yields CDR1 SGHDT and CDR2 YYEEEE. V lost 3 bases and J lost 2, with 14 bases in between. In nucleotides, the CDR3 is TGTGCCAGCAGCTGGGGGCGATCGGACAACTATGGCTACACCTTC. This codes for CASSWGRSDNYGYTF. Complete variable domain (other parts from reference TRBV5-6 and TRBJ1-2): DAGVTQSPTHLIKTRGQQVTLRCSPKSGHDTVSWYQQALGQGPQFIFQYYEEEERQRGNFPDRFSGHQFPNYSSELNVNALLLGDSALYLCASSWGRSDNYGYTFGSGTRLTVV.

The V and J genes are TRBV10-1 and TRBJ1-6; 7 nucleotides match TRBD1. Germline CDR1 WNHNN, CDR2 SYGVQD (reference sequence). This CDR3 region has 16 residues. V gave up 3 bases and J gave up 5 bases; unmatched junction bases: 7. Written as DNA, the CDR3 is TGCGCCAGCAGTGAAGCAGGGGGAAAGAATAATTCACCCCTCCACTTT. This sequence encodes CASSEAGGKNNSPLHF.

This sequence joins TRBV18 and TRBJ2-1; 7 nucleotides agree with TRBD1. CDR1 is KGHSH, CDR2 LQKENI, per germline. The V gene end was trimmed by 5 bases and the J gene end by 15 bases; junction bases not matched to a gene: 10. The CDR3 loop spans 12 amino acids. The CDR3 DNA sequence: TGTGCCAGCTCATCAAAGACAGGGTGGACGTTCTTC. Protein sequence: CASSSKTGWTFF.

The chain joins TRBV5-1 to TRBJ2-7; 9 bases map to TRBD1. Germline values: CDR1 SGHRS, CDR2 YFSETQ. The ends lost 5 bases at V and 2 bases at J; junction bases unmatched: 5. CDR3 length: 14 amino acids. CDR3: CASRWGQGAYEQYF. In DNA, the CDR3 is TGCGCCAGCAGGTGGGGACAGGGCGCCTACGAGCAGTACTTC. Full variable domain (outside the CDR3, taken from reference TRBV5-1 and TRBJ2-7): KAGVTQTPRYLIKTRGQQVTLSCSPISGHRSVSWYQQTPGQGLQFLFEYFSETQRNKGNFPGRFSGRQFSNSRSEMNVSTLELGDSALYLCASRWGQGAYEQYFGPGTRLTVT.

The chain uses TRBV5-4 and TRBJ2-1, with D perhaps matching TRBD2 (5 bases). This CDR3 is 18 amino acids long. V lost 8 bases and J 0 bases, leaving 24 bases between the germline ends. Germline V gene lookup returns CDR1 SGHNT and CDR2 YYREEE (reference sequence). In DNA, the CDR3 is TGTGCCAGTTCTAGACTTCCCTGGGGAGATCCCTCCTACAATGAGCAGTTCTTC. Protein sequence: CASSRLPWGDPSYNEQFF.

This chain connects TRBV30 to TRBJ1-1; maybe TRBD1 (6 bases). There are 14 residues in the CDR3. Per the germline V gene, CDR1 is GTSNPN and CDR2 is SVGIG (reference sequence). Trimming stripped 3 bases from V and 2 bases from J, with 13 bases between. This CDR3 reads CAWREGGLNTEAFF. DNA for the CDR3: TGTGCCTGGAGGGAAGGGGGGCTCAACACTGAAGCTTTCTTT. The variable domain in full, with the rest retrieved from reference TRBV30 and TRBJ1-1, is SQTIHQWPATLVQPVGSPLSLECTVEGTSNPNLYWYRQAAGRGLQLLFYSVGIGQISSEVPQNLSASRPQDRQFILSSKKLLLSDSGFYLCAWREGGLNTEAFFGQGTRLTVV.

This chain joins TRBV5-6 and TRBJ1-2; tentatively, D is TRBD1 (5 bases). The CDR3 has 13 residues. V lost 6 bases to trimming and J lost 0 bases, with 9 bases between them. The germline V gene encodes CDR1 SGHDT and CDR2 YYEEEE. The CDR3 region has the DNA TGTGCCAGCACCTGGGGGGCTAACTATGGCTACACCTTC. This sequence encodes CASTWGANYGYTF.

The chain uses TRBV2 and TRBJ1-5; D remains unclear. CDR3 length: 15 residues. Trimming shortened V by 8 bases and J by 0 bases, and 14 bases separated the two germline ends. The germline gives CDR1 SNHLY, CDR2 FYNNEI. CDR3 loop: CASSLGGNSNQPQHF. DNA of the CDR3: TGTGCCAGCTCCCTGGGAGGGAATAGCAATCAGCCCCAGCATTTT. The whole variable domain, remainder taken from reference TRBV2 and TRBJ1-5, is EPEVTQTPSHQVTQMGQEVILRCVPISNHLYFYWYRQILGQKVEFLVSFYNNEISEKSEIFDDQFSVERPDGSNFTLKIRSTKLEDSAMYFCASSLGGNSNQPQHFGDGTRLSIL.

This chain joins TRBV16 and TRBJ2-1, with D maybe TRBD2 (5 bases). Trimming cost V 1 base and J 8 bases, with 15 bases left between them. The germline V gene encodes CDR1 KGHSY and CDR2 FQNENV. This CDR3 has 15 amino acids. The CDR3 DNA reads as TGTGCCAGCAGCCAATGGGAGCTAGGGAGAGATGAGCAGTTCTTC. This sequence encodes CASSQWELGRDEQFF.